The entry below describes one T cell receptor beta chain. The data originate from a study of blood T cell repertoires in COVID-19. Background on the study: Sources were T cells, B-cell-depleted T cells, or PBMCs; the material itself was cDNA or gDNA.

V gave up 6 bases and J gave up 6 bases; unmatched junction bases: 5. Germline lookup yields CDR1 MNHEY and CDR2 SVGAGI. This CDR3 is 13 amino acids long. In the original processing: Reference gene primer amplification yielded estimated nucleated cell counts. Sequencing was performed with immunoSEQ multiplex PCR; in TCRdb, only in-frame clones are kept and a portion is missing. V, J and clone size reflect that table, while D and trimming were determined from the DNA. The table includes approximately 260,000 clones, 65% to 80% detected once. The origin of this receptor is a woman between 40 and 50 years old with active or convalescent COVID-19. This chain links TRBV6-5 with TRBJ2-3; 8 bases agree with TRBD1. The sequencing input was peripheral blood. The CDR3 DNA is TGTGCCAGCAGATTGACAGGGGACGATACGCAGTATTTT. Protein product: CASRLTGDDTQYF.